The entry below describes one TCR beta chain. Its antigen is unidentified. This entry belongs to a study of vaccination and CD4 T cells after COVID-19. The study sequenced cultured CD4+ T cell DNA using the Oncomine TCR Beta short-read assay. Genomic DNA was drawn out of CD4+ T cells grown in culture. TCRdb fed the PCR reads into MiXCR, producing one record per CDR3 protein. The sample comprises about 6,900 distinct CDR3 sequences, about 38% of which are singletons, and about a third rests with the top ten. Treatment of the sample: roughly nine-day PBMC culture with coronavirus spike peptide pools or control peptides (ViraFEST assay). Ahead of the COVID-19 pandemic (2011-2018), the CD4+ T cells of the unexposed donor were collected. The source of this sequence is a human donor in good health. Source material: CD4+ T cells from blood, cultured in vitro.

The CDR3 DNA reads TGCAGCGCCGCTAGCCAGGGGCAAGAGACCCAGTACTTC. It yields the protein CSAASQGQETQYF. The chain combines TRBV29-1 with TRBJ2-5, with TRBD1 as a possible D gene (6 bases). Germline V gene lookup returns CDR1 SQVTM and CDR2 ANQGSEA. Deletions cut 7 bases from V and 2 bases from J, with 14 bases between. The CDR3 length is 13 residues.